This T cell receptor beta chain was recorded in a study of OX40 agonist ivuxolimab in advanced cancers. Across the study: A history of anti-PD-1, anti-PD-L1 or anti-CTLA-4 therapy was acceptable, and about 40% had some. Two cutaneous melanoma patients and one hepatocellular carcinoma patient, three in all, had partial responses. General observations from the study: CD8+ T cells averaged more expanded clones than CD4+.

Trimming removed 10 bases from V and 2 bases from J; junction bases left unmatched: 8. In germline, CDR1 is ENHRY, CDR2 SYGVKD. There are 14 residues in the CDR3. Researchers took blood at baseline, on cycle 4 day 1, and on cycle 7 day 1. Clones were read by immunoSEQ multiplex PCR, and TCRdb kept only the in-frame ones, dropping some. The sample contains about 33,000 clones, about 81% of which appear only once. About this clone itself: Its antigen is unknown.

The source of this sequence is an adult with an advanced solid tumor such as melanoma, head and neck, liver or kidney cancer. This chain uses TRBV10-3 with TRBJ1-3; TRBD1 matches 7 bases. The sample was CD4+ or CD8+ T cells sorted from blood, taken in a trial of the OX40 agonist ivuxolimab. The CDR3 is CATNRGMTGNTIYF. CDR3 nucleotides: TGTGCCACTAACAGGGGAATGACTGGAAACACCATATATTTT.